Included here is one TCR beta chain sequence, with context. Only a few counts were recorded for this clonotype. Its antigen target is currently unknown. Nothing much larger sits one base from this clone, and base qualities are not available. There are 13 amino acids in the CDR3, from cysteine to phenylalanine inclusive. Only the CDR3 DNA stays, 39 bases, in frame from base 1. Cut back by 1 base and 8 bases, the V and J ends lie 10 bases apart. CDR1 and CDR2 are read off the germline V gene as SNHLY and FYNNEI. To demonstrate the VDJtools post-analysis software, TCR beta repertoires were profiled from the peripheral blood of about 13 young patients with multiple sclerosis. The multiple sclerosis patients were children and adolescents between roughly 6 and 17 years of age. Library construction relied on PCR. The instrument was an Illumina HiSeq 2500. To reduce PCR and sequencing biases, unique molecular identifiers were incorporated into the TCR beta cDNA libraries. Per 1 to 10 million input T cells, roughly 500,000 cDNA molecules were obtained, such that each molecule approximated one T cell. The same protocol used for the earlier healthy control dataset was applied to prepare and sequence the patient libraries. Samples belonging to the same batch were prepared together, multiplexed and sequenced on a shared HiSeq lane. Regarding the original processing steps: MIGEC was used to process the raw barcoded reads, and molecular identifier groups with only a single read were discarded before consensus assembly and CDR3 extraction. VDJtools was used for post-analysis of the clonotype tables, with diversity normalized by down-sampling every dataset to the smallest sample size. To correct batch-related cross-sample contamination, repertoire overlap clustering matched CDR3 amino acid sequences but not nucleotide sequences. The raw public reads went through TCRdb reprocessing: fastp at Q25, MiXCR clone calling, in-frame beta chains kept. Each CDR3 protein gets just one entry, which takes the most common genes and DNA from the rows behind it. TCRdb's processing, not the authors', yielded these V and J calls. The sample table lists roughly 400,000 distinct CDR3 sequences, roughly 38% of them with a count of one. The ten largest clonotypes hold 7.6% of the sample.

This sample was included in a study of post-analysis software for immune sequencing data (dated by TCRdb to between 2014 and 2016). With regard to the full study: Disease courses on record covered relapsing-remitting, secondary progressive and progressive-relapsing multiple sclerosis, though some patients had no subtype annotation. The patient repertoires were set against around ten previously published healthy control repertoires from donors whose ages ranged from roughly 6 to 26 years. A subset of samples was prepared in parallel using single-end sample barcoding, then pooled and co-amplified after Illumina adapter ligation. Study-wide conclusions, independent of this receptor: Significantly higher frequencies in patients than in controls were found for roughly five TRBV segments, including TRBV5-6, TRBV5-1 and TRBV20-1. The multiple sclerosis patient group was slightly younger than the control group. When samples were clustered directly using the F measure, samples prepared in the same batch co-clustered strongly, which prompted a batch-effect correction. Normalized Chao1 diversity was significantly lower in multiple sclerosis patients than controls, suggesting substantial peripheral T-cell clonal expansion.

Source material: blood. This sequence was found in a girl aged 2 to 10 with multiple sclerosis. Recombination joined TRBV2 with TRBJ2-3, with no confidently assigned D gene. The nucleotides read TGTGCCAGCAGTGAAGGCGAACCGCCTACGCAGTATTTT. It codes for CASSEGEPPTQYF.